Listed here is a single T cell receptor beta chain. The antigen is not known. The entry originates in a study of shared clonotypes between healthy human individuals. Study-level background: Contributing individuals were two females and a few males aged 18 to 49. Study-wide results and caveats: Naive subsets generally exceeded memory subsets in estimated richness. Blood was the only sampled material, and tissue repertoires likely differ.

The V gene lost 0 bases and the J gene lost 1 base, with 7 bases spanning the gap. The CDR3 contains 14 residues. The germline V gene encodes CDR1 SGHNT and CDR2 YYREEE (reference sequence). Repertoires were generated with immunoSEQ multiplex PCR, while TCRdb's copy carries only in-frame clones and drops some. This table holds 1,400,000 or so clones, about 98.5% found once. Specimen: naive CD4+ T cells sorted from blood. Subset noted: CD45RA+ positively selected. The chain recombines TRBV5-4 with TRBJ1-2; D unresolved. This receptor was taken from a man aged 30 to 45 in good health. The CDR3 DNA reads as TGTGCCAGCAGCTTGGCAAGGAGTAACTATGGCTACACCTTC. Translating gives CASSLARSNYGYTF.